This T cell receptor beta chain appears in the sequencing data of a study of T cell changes during pregnancy in multiple sclerosis. Germline trimming cut 0 bases from V and 4 bases from J; bases unmatched to any gene: 11. The CDR3 totals 17 residues. Germline V gives CDR1 LNHNV, CDR2 YYDKDF (reference sequence). Generated by immunoSEQ multiplex PCR, the TCRdb table keeps only in-frame clones and is missing some. The sample contains about 60,000 clones, nearly 95% of which appear only once. Material: peripheral blood, obtained in the first trimester of pregnancy. The rearrangement uses TRBV15 and TRBJ1-2, with 7 bases aligning to TRBD1. The TCR was taken from a female donor with multiple sclerosis, enrolled in a pregnancy study. CDR3 loop: CATSRERDSLSLYGYTF. The CDR3 DNA reads as TGTGCCACCAGCAGAGAGAGGGACAGCTTGTCCCTCTATGGCTACACCTTC.